This entry lists 10 T cell receptor beta chains sequenced from one sample in a study of shared clonotypes between healthy human individuals. The method was immunoSEQ multiplex PCR; TCRdb's version includes in-frame clones alone and lacks a portion of them. This repertoire shows about 770,000 clones, around 70% found once; its top ten account for around 1.8%. Input material: memory CD4+ T cells sorted from blood. Subset here: CD45RA-negative fraction. All receptors derive from a woman under 40 in good health.

This chain uses TRBV7-2 with TRBJ1-3; 8 bases map to TRBD1. Per the germline V gene, CDR1 is SGHTA and CDR2 is FQGNSA. The ends lost 0 bases at V and 2 bases at J; junction bases unmatched: 6. The CDR3 covers 17 residues. The chain's CDR3 is CASSLALGRGPGNTIYF. CDR3 nucleotides: TGTGCCAGCAGCTTAGCGCTAGGCAGGGGGCCTGGAAACACCATATATTTT.

This clone showed up just a few times. The V gene is TRBV29-1, the J gene TRBJ2-1, with no clear D. Germline lookup yields CDR1 SQVTM and CDR2 ANQGSEA. This CDR3 is 12 amino acids long. Trimming removed 5 bases at V and 2 bases at J, with 7 bases between. In nucleotides, the CDR3 is TGCAGCGTTTCTCTAGCCTACAATGAGCAGTTCTTC. Its translation: CSVSLAYNEQFF.

The rearrangement uses TRBV5-1 and TRBJ2-3; tentative D call: TRBD1 (6 bases). The CDR3 runs 16 residues. Germline values: CDR1 SGHRS, CDR2 YFSETQ. The V and J ends lost 0 bases and 2 bases respectively, with 13 bases between them. The CDR3 loop reads CASSLEPGQPTDTQYF. Here the CDR3 DNA reads TGCGCCAGCAGCTTGGAACCGGGACAACCCACAGATACGCAGTATTTT.

This chain uses TRBV7-3 with TRBJ2-5; D unresolved. Germline V gene data show CDR1 as SGHTA and CDR2 as FQGTGA. The V gene lost 0 bases and the J gene lost 3 bases, with 11 bases spanning the gap. The CDR3 contains 15 residues. The CDR3 sequence: CASSLTRDAKETQYF. The CDR3 DNA follows: TGTGCCAGCAGCTTAACGCGAGACGCTAAAGAGACCCAGTACTTC.

In the case of this clone: A much larger clone sits a single nucleotide away, making a read error possible. The chain couples TRBV7-8 to TRBJ1-2, with a weak D call TRBD1 (6 bases). This CDR3 has 12 residues. The V gene lost 5 bases and the J gene lost 4 bases, with 8 bases spanning the gap. Germline-derived CDR1 and CDR2 are SGHVS and FQNEAQ. CDR3 bases: TGTGCCAGCAGCCTGGACAGCTATGGCTACACCTTC. Its translation: CASSLDSYGYTF. The variable domain in full, with the rest retrieved from reference TRBV7-8 and TRBJ1-2, is GAGVSQSPRYKVAKRGQDVALRCDPISGHVSLFWYQQALGQGPEFLTYFQNEAQLDKSGLPSDRFFAERPEGSVSTLKIQRTQQEDSAVYLCASSLDSYGYTFGSGTRLTVV.

This chain links TRBV7-2 with TRBJ2-2, with unresolved D. CDR1 and CDR2 from the germline V gene are SGHTA and FQGNSA. CDR3 size: 15 residues. V was pared by 6 bases and J by 1 base, with 12 bases between. The chain's CDR3 is CASSLSRMNTGELFF. Written as DNA, the CDR3 is TGTGCCAGCAGTTTAAGTAGGATGAACACCGGGGAGCTGTTTTTT.

The chain carries TRBV6-5 and TRBJ2-7; the match to TRBD1 covers 9 bases. Germline loops: CDR1 MNHEY, CDR2 SVGAGI. The CDR3 runs 16 residues. Unmatched junction bases numbered 6, after V lost 0 bases and J lost 3 bases. CDR3 amino acids: CASSYSGTGIYYEQYF. The CDR3 DNA sequence: TGTGCCAGCAGTTACTCGGGGACAGGGATTTACTACGAGCAGTACTTC.

This clone was observed at least ten times. The chain couples TRBV10-3 to TRBJ1-2, with 10 bases lining up with TRBD1. The J segment lost 8 bases and the V segment lost 3 bases, leaving 9 bases of the junction unmatched. In germline, CDR1 is ENHRY, CDR2 SYGVKD. The CDR3 totals 15 residues. The CDR3 loop reads CAISDWDRGYGGYTF. The CDR3 bases are TGTGCCATCAGTGATTGGGACAGGGGATACGGGGGCTACACCTTC.

CDR3 DNA: TGCGCCAGCAGCTCGACACAGACTAACACTGAAGCTTTCTTT. Translated, it gives CASSSTQTNTEAFF. V gene TRBV5-1 combines with J gene TRBJ1-1; D is unclear. CDR3 size: 14 residues. Trimming removed 3 bases from V and 2 bases from J, with 11 bases in between. Germline loops: CDR1 SGHRS, CDR2 YFSETQ. Supplemented by reference TRBV5-1 and TRBJ1-1, the full variable domain reads KAGVTQTPRYLIKTRGQQVTLSCSPISGHRSVSWYQQTPGQGLQFLFEYFSETQRNKGNFPGRFSGRQFSNSRSEMNVSTLELGDSALYLCASSSTQTNTEAFFGQGTRLTVV.

This chain joins TRBV10-3 and TRBJ1-3; D is perhaps TRBD1 (6 bases). Trimming pared 4 bases from V and 2 bases from J, leaving 12 bases between. Germline CDR1 reads ENHRY; CDR2 reads SYGVKD. The CDR3 is 15 amino acids. CDR3 sequence (DNA): TGTGCCATCAGTGTGGACAGAGGGGCTGGAAACACCATATATTTT. Protein: CAISVDRGAGNTIYF.